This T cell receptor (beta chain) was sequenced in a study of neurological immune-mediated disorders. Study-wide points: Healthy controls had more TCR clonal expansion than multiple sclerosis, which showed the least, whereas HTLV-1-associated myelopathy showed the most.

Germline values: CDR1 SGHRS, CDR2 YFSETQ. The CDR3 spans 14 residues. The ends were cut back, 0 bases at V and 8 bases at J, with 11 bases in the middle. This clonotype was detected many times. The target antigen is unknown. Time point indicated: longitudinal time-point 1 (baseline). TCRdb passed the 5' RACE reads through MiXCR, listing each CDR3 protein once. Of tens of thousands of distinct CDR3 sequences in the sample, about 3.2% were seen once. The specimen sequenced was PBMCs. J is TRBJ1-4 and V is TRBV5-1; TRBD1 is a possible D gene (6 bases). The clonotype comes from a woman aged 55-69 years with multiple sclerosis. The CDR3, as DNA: TGCGCCAGCAGCTTGGGGGGGGGCGCGGAAAAACTGTTTTTT. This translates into CASSLGGGAEKLFF. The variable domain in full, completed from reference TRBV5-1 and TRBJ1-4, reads KAGVTQTPRYLIKTRGQQVTLSCSPISGHRSVSWYQQTPGQGLQFLFEYFSETQRNKGNFPGRFSGRQFSNSRSEMNVSTLELGDSALYLCASSLGGGAEKLFFGSGTQLSVL.